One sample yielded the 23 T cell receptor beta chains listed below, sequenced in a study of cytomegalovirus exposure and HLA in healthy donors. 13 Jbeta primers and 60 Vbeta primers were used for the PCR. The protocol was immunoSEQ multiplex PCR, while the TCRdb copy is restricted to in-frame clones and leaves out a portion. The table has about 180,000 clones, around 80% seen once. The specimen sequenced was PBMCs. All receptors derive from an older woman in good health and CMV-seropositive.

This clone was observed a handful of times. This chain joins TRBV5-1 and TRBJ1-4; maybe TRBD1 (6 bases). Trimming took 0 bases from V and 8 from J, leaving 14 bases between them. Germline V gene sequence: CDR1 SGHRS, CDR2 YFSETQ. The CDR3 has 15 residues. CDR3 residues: CASSLVGGKEEKLFF. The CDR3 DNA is TGCGCCAGCAGCTTGGTAGGGGGAAAGGAGGAAAAACTGTTTTTT.

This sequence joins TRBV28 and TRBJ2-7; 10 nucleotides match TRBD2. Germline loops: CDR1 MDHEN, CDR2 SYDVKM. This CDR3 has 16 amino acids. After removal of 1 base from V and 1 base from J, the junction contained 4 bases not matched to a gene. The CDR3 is CASSLSAAGGSYEQYF. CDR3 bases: TGTGCCAGCAGTTTATCCGCAGCGGGAGGGTCCTACGAGCAGTACTTC.

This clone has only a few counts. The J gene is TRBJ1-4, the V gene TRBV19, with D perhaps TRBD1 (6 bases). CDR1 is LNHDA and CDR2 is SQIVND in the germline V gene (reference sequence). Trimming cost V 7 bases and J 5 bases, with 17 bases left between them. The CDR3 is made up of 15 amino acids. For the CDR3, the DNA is TGTGCCAGTAAGCCCAGGGGTTCGGGCAATGAAAAACTGTTTTTT. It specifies CASKPRGSGNEKLFF.

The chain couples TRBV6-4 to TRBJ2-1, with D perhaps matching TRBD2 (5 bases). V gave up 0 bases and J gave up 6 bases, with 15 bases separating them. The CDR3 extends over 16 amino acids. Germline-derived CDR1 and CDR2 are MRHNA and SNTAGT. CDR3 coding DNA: TGTGCCAGCAGTGACTCGAGGCGGGCACCCTTCAATGAGCAGTTCTTC. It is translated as CASSDSRRAPFNEQFF.

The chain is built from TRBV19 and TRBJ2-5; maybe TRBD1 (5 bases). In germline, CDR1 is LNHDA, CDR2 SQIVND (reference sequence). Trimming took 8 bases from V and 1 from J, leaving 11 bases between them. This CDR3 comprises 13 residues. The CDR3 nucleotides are TGTGCCAGTGCAGGGATTCCCCAAGAGACCCAGTACTTC. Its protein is CASAGIPQETQYF.

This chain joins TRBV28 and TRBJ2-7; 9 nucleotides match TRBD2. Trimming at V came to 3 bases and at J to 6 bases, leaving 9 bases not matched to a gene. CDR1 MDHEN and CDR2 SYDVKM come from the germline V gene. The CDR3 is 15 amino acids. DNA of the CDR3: TGTGCCAGCAGTTTGATCCCAGGGACTAGCCGCGAGCAGTACTTC. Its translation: CASSLIPGTSREQYF. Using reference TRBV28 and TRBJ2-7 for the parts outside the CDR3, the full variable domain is DVKVTQSSRYLVKRTGEKVFLECVQDMDHENMFWYRQDPGLGLRLIYFSYDVKMKEKGDIPEGYSVSREKKERFSLILESASTNQTSMYLCASSLIPGTSREQYFGPGTRLTVT.

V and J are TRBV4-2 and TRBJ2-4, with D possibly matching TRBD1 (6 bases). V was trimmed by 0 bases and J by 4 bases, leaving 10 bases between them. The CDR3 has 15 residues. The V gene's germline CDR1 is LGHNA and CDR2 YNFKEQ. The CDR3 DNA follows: TGTGCCAGCAGCCAAGATCTACAGGGTAAAAACATTCAGTACTTC. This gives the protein CASSQDLQGKNIQYF.

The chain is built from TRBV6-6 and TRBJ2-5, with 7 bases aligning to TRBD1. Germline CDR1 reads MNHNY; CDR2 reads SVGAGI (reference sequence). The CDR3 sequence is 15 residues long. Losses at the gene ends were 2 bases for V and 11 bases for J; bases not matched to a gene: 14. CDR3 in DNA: TGTGCCAGCAGTTACGGATCGACAGGGTTGGGAGAGCAGTACTTC. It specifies CASSYGSTGLGEQYF.

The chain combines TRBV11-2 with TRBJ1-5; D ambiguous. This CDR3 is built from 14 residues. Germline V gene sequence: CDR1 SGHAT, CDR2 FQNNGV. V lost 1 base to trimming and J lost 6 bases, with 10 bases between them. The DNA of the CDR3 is TGTGCCAGCAGCTTAGTTTCTGGCGGTCAGCCCCAGCATTTT. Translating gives CASSLVSGGQPQHF.

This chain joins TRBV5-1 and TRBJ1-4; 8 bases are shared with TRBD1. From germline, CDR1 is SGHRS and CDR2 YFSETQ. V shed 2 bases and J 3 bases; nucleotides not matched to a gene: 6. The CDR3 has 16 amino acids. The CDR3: CASSFRGPTSNEKLFF. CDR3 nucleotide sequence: TGCGCCAGCAGCTTCAGGGGGCCAACTTCTAATGAAAAACTGTTTTTT.

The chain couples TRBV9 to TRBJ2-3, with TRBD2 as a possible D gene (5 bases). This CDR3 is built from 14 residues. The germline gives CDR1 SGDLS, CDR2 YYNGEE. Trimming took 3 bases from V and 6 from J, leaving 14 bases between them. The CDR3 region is CASSAFGVGDTQYF. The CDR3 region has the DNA TGTGCCAGCAGCGCGTTCGGGGTTGGGGATACGCAGTATTTT.

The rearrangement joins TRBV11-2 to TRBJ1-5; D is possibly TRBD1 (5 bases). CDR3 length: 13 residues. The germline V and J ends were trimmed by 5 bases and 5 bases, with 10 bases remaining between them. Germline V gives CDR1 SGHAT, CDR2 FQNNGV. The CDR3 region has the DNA TGTGCCAGCAGCCCCGACAGCTATCAGCCCCAGCATTTT. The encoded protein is CASSPDSYQPQHF.

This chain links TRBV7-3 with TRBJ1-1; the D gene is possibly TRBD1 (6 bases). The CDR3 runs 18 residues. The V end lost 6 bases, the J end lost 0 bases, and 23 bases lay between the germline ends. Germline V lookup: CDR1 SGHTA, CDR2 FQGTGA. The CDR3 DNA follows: TGTGCCAGCAGGGTACCCTCTAGGGAGGGGGGCATGAACACTGAAGCTTTCTTT. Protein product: CASRVPSREGGMNTEAFF.

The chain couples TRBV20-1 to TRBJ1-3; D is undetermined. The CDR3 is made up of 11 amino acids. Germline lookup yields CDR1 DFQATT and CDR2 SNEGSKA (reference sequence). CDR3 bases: TGCGGCGGTTCCTCTGGAAACACCATATATTTT. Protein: CGGSSGNTIYF.

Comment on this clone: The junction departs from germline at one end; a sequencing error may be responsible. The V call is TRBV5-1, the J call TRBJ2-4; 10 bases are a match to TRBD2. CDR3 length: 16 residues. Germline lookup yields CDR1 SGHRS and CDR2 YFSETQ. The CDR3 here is CASSPPELAGGNSQYF. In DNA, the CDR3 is TGCGCCAGCAGCCCCCCCGAGTTAGCGGGAGGAAACAGTCAGTACTTC.

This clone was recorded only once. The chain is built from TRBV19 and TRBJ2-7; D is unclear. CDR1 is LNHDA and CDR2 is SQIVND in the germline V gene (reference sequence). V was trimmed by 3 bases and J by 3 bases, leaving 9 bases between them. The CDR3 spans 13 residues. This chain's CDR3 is CASSIPSGYEQYF. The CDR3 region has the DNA TGTGCCAGTAGTATCCCCTCCGGCTACGAGCAGTACTTC.

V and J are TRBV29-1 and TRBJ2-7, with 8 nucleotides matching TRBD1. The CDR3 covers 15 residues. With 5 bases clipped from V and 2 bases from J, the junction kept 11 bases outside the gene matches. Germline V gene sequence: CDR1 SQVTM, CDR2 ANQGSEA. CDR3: CSVLHRTGLAYEQYF. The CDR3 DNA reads TGCAGCGTTCTCCATAGGACAGGGTTGGCCTACGAGCAGTACTTC.

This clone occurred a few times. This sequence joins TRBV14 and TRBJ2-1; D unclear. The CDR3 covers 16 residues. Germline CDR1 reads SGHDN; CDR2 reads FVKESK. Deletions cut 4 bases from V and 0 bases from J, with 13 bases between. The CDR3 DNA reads TGTGCCAGCAGCCCACTATACGCCCTCTCCTACAATGAGCAGTTCTTC. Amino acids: CASSPLYALSYNEQFF. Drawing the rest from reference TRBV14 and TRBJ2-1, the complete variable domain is EAGVTQFPSHSVIEKGQTVTLRCDPISGHDNLYWYRRVMGKEIKFLLHFVKESKQDESGMPNNRFLAERTGGTYSTLKVQPAELEDSGVYFCASSPLYALSYNEQFFGPGTRLTVL.

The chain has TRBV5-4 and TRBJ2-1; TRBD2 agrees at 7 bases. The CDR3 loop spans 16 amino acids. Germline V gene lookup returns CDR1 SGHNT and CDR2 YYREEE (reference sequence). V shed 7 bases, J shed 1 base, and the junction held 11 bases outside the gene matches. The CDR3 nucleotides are TGTGCCAGCTTTCGACCTGGGGAGGGTTCCTACAATGAGCAGTTCTTC. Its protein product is CASFRPGEGSYNEQFF.

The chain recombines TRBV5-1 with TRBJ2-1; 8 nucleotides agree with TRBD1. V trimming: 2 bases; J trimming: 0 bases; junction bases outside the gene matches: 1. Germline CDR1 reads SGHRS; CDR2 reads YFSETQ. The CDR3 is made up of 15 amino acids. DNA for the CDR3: TGCGCCAGCAGCTTTGGACAGGGCTCCTACAATGAGCAGTTCTTC. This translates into CASSFGQGSYNEQFF.

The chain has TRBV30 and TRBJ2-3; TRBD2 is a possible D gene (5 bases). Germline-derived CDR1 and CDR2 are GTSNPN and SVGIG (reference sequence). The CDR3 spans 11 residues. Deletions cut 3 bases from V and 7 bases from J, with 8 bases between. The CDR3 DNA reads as TGTGCCTGGAGCCGAGGGCATACGCAGTATTTT. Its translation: CAWSRGHTQYF. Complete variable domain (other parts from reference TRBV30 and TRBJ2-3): SQTIHQWPATLVQPVGSPLSLECTVEGTSNPNLYWYRQAAGRGLQLLFYSVGIGQISSEVPQNLSASRPQDRQFILSSKKLLLSDSGFYLCAWSRGHTQYFGPGTRLTVL.

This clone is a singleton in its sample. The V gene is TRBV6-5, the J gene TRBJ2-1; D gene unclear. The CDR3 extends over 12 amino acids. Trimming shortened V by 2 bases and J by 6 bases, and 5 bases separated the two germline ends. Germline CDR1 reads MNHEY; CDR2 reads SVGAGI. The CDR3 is CASSYGVNEQFF. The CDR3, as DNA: TGTGCCAGCAGTTACGGAGTCAATGAGCAGTTCTTC.

The CDR3 sequence is CASSWPGVTEAFF. DNA of the CDR3: TGCGCCAGCAGCTGGCCGGGGGTTACTGAAGCTTTCTTT. The chain carries TRBV5-1 and TRBJ1-1, with D possibly TRBD1 on 5 matching bases. Germline V gives CDR1 SGHRS, CDR2 YFSETQ. The CDR3 has 13 residues. The V gene lost 3 bases and the J gene lost 5 bases, with 11 bases spanning the gap.